This T cell receptor (beta chain) came from a study of Ad26.COV2.S vaccination and SARS-CoV-2 variants. Study details: Donor joined the COV1001 Ad26.COV2.S trial arm. Recipients of Ad26.COV2.S got it intramuscularly, once or twice 56 days apart. Overall study findings and caveats: An underestimation of total T cell responses may have resulted from the TCR breadth and depth analyses.

This table comes from immunoSEQ multiplex PCR, and its TCRdb copy is limited to in-frame clones, with some not included. The profile shows roughly 700,000 clones, 89% of them singletons. Regarding treatment: 15 to 20 received Ad26.COV2.S at low or high dose, single or two shots; roughly five received placebo; per-sample allocation not given. Specimens were obtained on day 63 following the first vaccine or placebo injection. An Ad26 vector carrying the Wuhan-strain SARS-CoV-2 spike served as the vaccine. Trimming removed 6 bases at V and 8 bases at J, with 17 bases between. CDR1 SNHLY and CDR2 FYNNEI come from the germline V gene. The CDR3 is 14 residues long. Remarks on this clone: Antigen: not known.

This clonotype originated in a person aged 18-60 years who received the Ad26.COV2.S COVID-19 vaccine or a placebo. Source: peripheral blood, taken in a trial of Ad26.COV2.S vaccine versus placebo. This chain joins TRBV2 and TRBJ2-1; D may match TRBD1 or TRBD2 (5 bases each). The CDR3 DNA reads as TGTGCCAGCAGCATGGGGGTACTAGGCTATGAGCAGTTCTTC. This gives the protein CASSMGVLGYEQFF.